These 25 T cell receptor beta chains originate from one sample sequenced in a study of Ad26.COV2.S vaccination and SARS-CoV-2 variants. Libraries were prepared by immunoSEQ multiplex PCR; TCRdb keeps only in-frame clonotypes and omits some of them. The repertoire consists of about 420,000 clones, with approximately 88% occurring once and the leading ten covering less than 4.5%. Specified treatment: around 19 received Ad26.COV2.S at low or high dose, single or two shots; about 5 received placebo; per-sample allocation not given. Sampling took place 63 days after the first vaccine or placebo injection. Sequencing used peripheral blood, obtained in a trial of Ad26.COV2.S vaccine versus placebo. Source of these receptors: a person between 18 and 60 years old who received the Ad26.COV2.S COVID-19 vaccine or a placebo.

The gene calls are TRBV6-6 and TRBJ1-1; 8 positions match TRBD1. Germline-derived CDR1 and CDR2 are MNHNY and SVGAGI (reference sequence). V shed 2 bases and J 8 bases; nucleotides not matched to a gene: 4. This CDR3 is built from 13 residues. The DNA for the CDR3 is TGTGCCAGCAGTTACGGCAGGGGGCAGGAAGCTTTCTTT. It codes for CASSYGRGQEAFF.

The chain combines TRBV30 with TRBJ2-7, with a possible D match to TRBD1 (6 bases). The ends were cut back, 7 bases at V and 0 bases at J, with 13 bases in the middle. Germline CDR1 GTSNPN, CDR2 SVGIG (reference sequence). This CDR3 region has 13 residues. The CDR3 sequence is CASQGLISYEQYF. The DNA for the CDR3 is TGTGCCTCTCAGGGGCTAATCTCCTACGAGCAGTACTTC.

V usage is TRBV15 and J usage is TRBJ2-3, with D perhaps matching TRBD2 (6 bases). The CDR3 extends over 16 amino acids. Looked up from germline, CDR1 is LNHNV and CDR2 is YYDKDF (reference sequence). Trimming cost V 3 bases and J 4 bases, with 17 bases left between them. The CDR3 DNA follows: TGTGCCACCAGCAGTAATCAGGGCGGCGGGGCAGATACGCAGTATTTT. Amino acids: CATSSNQGGGADTQYF. Looking up the rest from reference TRBV15 and TRBJ2-3 gives the full variable domain: DAMVIQNPRYQVTQFGKPVTLSCSQTLNHNVMYWYQQKSSQAPKLLFHYYDKDFNNEADTPDNFQSRRPNTSFCFLDIRSPGLGDTAMYLCATSSNQGGGADTQYFGPGTRLTVL.

The chain is built from TRBV11-2 and TRBJ1-1, with 7 nucleotides matching TRBD1. From germline, CDR1 is SGHAT and CDR2 FQNNGV. J was trimmed by 5 bases and V by 5 bases; bases with no gene match: 5. This CDR3 contains 13 residues. The CDR3: CASSPQGRTEAFF. The CDR3 region has the DNA TGTGCCAGCAGCCCACAGGGGAGGACTGAAGCTTTCTTT. Together with reference TRBV11-2 and TRBJ1-1, the CDR3 gives the full variable domain: EAGVAQSPRYKIIEKRQSVAFWCNPISGHATLYWYQQILGQGPKLLIQFQNNGVVDDSQLPKDRFSAERLKGVDSTLKIQPAKLEDSAVYLCASSPQGRTEAFFGQGTRLTVV.

The V call is TRBV5-1, the J call TRBJ2-2, with D perhaps matching TRBD1 or TRBD2 (6 bases each). V lost 3 bases, J lost 5 bases, and 14 bases lay in between. The CDR3 is made up of 15 amino acids. The germline CDR1 and CDR2 sequences are SGHRS and YFSETQ. CDR3 in DNA: TGCGCCAGCAGCTGGGCGGGACAAAGTACCGGGGAGCTGTTTTTT. Translated: CASSWAGQSTGELFF. Filled out from reference TRBV5-1 and TRBJ2-2, the complete variable domain reads KAGVTQTPRYLIKTRGQQVTLSCSPISGHRSVSWYQQTPGQGLQFLFEYFSETQRNKGNFPGRFSGRQFSNSRSEMNVSTLELGDSALYLCASSWAGQSTGELFFGEGSRLTVL.

This clone was counted a single time. The chain carries TRBV7-9 and TRBJ1-1, with 7 bases matching TRBD1. The germline CDR1 and CDR2 sequences are SEHNR and FQNEAQ (reference sequence). The CDR3 sequence is 14 residues long. V was pared by 6 bases and J by 4 bases, with 8 bases of the junction left unmatched. The DNA for the CDR3 is TGTGCCAGCAGATCGCCAGGGGGAGGCACTGAAGCTTTCTTT. This encodes CASRSPGGGTEAFF.

This chain connects TRBV7-2 to TRBJ2-2; D is undetermined. Trimming removed 0 bases from V and 4 bases from J, with 9 bases in between. Germline CDR1 SGHTA, CDR2 FQGNSA. This CDR3 region has 15 residues. This CDR3 is CASSLAPHSTGELFF. DNA for the CDR3: TGTGCCAGCAGCTTAGCCCCCCACAGCACCGGGGAGCTGTTTTTT.

The V gene is TRBV5-1, the J gene TRBJ2-3; perhaps TRBD2 as D (6 bases). This CDR3 has 14 residues. V lost 4 bases and J 5 bases, leaving 14 bases between the germline ends. Germline V gene lookup returns CDR1 SGHRS and CDR2 YFSETQ. CDR3 amino acids: CASSIGTQGDTQYF. The DNA for the CDR3 is TGCGCCAGCAGCATTGGGACTCAGGGAGATACGCAGTATTTT.

This chain joins TRBV7-8 and TRBJ2-3; 11 bases are shared with TRBD2. CDR1 and CDR2 from the germline V gene are SGHVS and FQNEAQ. The CDR3 consists of 16 residues. V was clipped by 5 bases and J by 0 bases; unmatched bases: 4. CDR3 nucleotide sequence: TGTGCCAGCAGCCCCCGGACTAGCGGGAGCACAGATACGCAGTATTTT. Its protein is CASSPRTSGSTDTQYF. Complete variable domain (other parts from reference TRBV7-8 and TRBJ2-3): GAGVSQSPRYKVAKRGQDVALRCDPISGHVSLFWYQQALGQGPEFLTYFQNEAQLDKSGLPSDRFFAERPEGSVSTLKIQRTQQEDSAVYLCASSPRTSGSTDTQYFGPGTRLTVL.

Comments on this clone: The same CDR3 can be traced to other DNA sequences in this sample. The V call is TRBV29-1, the J call TRBJ2-7; either TRBD1 or TRBD2 may fit D (5 bases each). The CDR3 has 11 residues. Germline CDR1 SQVTM, CDR2 ANQGSEA. Trimming pared 7 bases from V and 3 bases from J, leaving 10 bases between. CDR3 in amino acids: CSGGDSYEQYF. CDR3 DNA sequence: TGCAGCGGGGGAGACAGCTACGAGCAGTACTTC.

As for this clone: The sample contains more than one DNA sequence encoding this CDR3. This chain links TRBV9 with TRBJ2-3; the D is unclear. CDR1 is SGDLS, CDR2 YYNGEE, per germline. V was shortened by 0 bases and J by 0 bases, with 8 bases between the two germline ends. This CDR3 has 15 residues. CDR3 nucleotide sequence: TGTGCCAGCAGCGTAGGTGTTACTAGCACAGATACGCAGTATTTT. It specifies CASSVGVTSTDTQYF.

This chain links TRBV11-3 with TRBJ2-1; D unresolved. Germline V CDR1 and CDR2: SGHNT, YENEEA. This CDR3 spans 11 amino acids. Trimming removed 5 bases from V and 8 bases from J, with 7 bases in between. The CDR3 sequence is CASSAHDEQFF. In DNA form, the CDR3 reads TGTGCCAGCAGCGCACACGATGAGCAGTTCTTC.

The V call is TRBV5-1, the J call TRBJ2-1, with 8 bases matching TRBD2. The CDR3 runs to 13 residues. Germline trimming cut 4 bases from V and 6 bases from J; bases unmatched to any gene: 3. Germline V gives CDR1 SGHRS, CDR2 YFSETQ. CDR3 sequence reads: CASSTGLVNEQFF. For the CDR3, the DNA is TGCGCCAGCAGCACGGGACTAGTCAATGAGCAGTTCTTC.

This chain uses TRBV15 with TRBJ2-2; D is perhaps TRBD2 (5 bases). Trimming took 5 bases from V and 0 from J, leaving 13 bases between them. This CDR3 contains 16 residues. CDR1 LNHNV and CDR2 YYDKDF come from the germline V gene (reference sequence). CDR3 coding DNA: TGTGCCACCAGCGGCGCGAGCGGCACGAACACCGGGGAGCTGTTTTTT. As protein: CATSGASGTNTGELFF.

This chain links TRBV7-8 with TRBJ2-1; D remains ambiguous. V was pared by 0 bases and J by 5 bases, with 11 bases between. The CDR3 spans 15 residues. Germline CDR1 and CDR2: SGHVS and FQNEAQ. In nucleotides, the CDR3 is TGTGCCAGCAGCTTAGCGGGGTCAGGAAACAATGAGCAGTTCTTC. Translated, it gives CASSLAGSGNNEQFF.

This chain uses TRBV6-6 with TRBJ2-2; D call uncertain. This CDR3 spans 16 amino acids. Germline CDR1 is MNHNY and CDR2 is SVGAGI (reference sequence). V was cut by 6 bases and J by 2 bases, with 16 bases left in between. The DNA of the CDR3 is TGTGCCAGCAGCGCTACTCGGAGTAGCAACACCGGGGAGCTGTTTTTT. Translation: CASSATRSSNTGELFF.

The chain recombines TRBV18 with TRBJ2-1; 7 positions agree with TRBD1. Trimming at V came to 6 bases and at J to 1 base, leaving 9 bases not matched to a gene. The germline gives CDR1 KGHSH, CDR2 LQKENI. The CDR3 runs to 16 residues. CDR3: CASSVNGDSSYNEQFF. The DNA of the CDR3 is TGTGCCAGCTCCGTGAACGGGGACAGTTCCTACAATGAGCAGTTCTTC.

The chain couples TRBV19 to TRBJ1-2; D might be TRBD1 (6 bases). Trimming pared 7 bases from V and 4 bases from J, leaving 19 bases between. The V gene's germline CDR1 is LNHDA and CDR2 SQIVND (reference sequence). The CDR3 has 15 amino acids. The CDR3 loop reads CASTLFQGSAYGYTF. DNA for the CDR3: TGTGCCAGTACCTTATTCCAGGGGTCGGCCTATGGCTACACCTTC.

This clone was detected only once. CDR3: CASSFGTSGTDTQYF. The DNA of the CDR3 is TGTGCCAGCAGCTTTGGGACTAGCGGCACAGATACGCAGTATTTT. This chain connects TRBV7-3 to TRBJ2-3; TRBD2 agrees at 10 bases. From germline, CDR1 is SGHTA and CDR2 FQGTGA. V was clipped by 3 bases and J by 1 base; unmatched bases: 1. This CDR3 contains 15 residues.

The chain links TRBV7-9 to TRBJ2-1; possibly TRBD1 for D (5 bases). The CDR3 spans 12 residues. CDR1 and CDR2 (germline): SEHNR, FQNEAQ (reference sequence). Trimming pared 10 bases from V and 7 bases from J, leaving 14 bases between. The CDR3 protein is CAMRGAWNEQFF. The CDR3 bases are TGTGCCATGCGTGGGGCGTGGAATGAGCAGTTCTTC.

This sequence joins TRBV9 and TRBJ2-3; D unresolved. Trimming took 6 bases from V and 4 from J, leaving 15 bases between them. The CDR3 extends over 14 amino acids. Germline lookup yields CDR1 SGDLS and CDR2 YYNGEE. CDR3 amino acids: CASTKGWSADTQYF. In DNA, the CDR3 is TGTGCCAGCACCAAAGGGTGGAGCGCAGATACGCAGTATTTT.

The J gene is TRBJ1-5, the V gene TRBV24-1; 7 bases match TRBD1. This CDR3 spans 16 amino acids. Germline CDR1 KGHDR, CDR2 SFDVKD. After removal of 3 bases from V and 11 bases from J, the junction contained 15 bases not matched to a gene. CDR3 residues: CATSDDSPGGELAQHF. CDR3 coding DNA: TGTGCCACCAGTGATGATTCTCCAGGGGGTGAGTTAGCCCAGCATTTT.

V gene TRBV11-2 combines with J gene TRBJ2-7; D remains unclear. The CDR3 totals 12 residues. The V and J ends lost 5 bases and 12 bases respectively, with 17 bases between them. Germline V gives CDR1 SGHAT, CDR2 FQNNGV. The chain's CDR3 is CASSTNRARLYF. The CDR3 nucleotides are TGTGCCAGCAGCACAAACCGGGCCCGGCTGTACTTC. The variable domain in full, completed from reference TRBV11-2 and TRBJ2-7, reads EAGVAQSPRYKIIEKRQSVAFWCNPISGHATLYWYQQILGQGPKLLIQFQNNGVVDDSQLPKDRFSAERLKGVDSTLKIQPAKLEDSAVYLCASSTNRARLYFGPGTRLTVT.

This clone has just one count. The chain joins TRBV29-1 to TRBJ2-7; D gene unclear. V was shortened by 6 bases and J by 2 bases, with 11 bases between the two germline ends. CDR3 length: 12 residues. Germline assignment: CDR1 SQVTM and CDR2 ANQGSEA. This chain's CDR3 is CSVGQLPYEQYF. CDR3 bases: TGCAGCGTCGGCCAGTTACCCTACGAGCAGTACTTC.

The V call is TRBV6-5, the J call TRBJ1-4; D might be TRBD1 (5 bases). Looked up from germline, CDR1 is MNHEY and CDR2 is SVGAGI. Between the trimmed V and J ends, which lost 5 bases and 8 bases, there was a span of 15 bases. This CDR3 has 14 amino acids. CDR3 bases: TGTGCCAGCAGTCCGACAGCACGGAGAGAAAAACTGTTTTTT. The encoded protein is CASSPTARREKLFF.